This T cell receptor beta chain is drawn from a study of blood T cell repertoires in COVID-19. Turning to the study itself: The samples span acute and convalescent COVID-19 from the United States, Italy and Spain. Sample material is recorded as cDNA or gDNA derived from T cells, B-cell-depleted T cells, or PBMCs.

Germline assignment: CDR1 SGHTA and CDR2 FQGNSA. The CDR3 covers 16 residues. V was pared by 1 base and J by 6 bases, with 16 bases between. Per the original data handling: Estimation of nucleated cell counts was performed using reference gene primer amplification. Generated by immunoSEQ multiplex PCR, the TCRdb table keeps only in-frame clones and is missing some. That table gives V, J and clone size, and the DNA gave D and trimming. The data show around 67,000 clones, 80% to 85% seen once. Sequencing was carried out using peripheral blood. The receptor was isolated from a human donor in a cohort sampled during active COVID-19. The V call is TRBV7-2, the J call TRBJ2-1; possibly TRBD2 for D (5 bases). CDR3 DNA: TGTGCCAGCAGCTTAGGGGGAGCCCGCGCCCGCAATGAGCAGTTCTTC. The encoded protein is CASSLGGARARNEQFF.